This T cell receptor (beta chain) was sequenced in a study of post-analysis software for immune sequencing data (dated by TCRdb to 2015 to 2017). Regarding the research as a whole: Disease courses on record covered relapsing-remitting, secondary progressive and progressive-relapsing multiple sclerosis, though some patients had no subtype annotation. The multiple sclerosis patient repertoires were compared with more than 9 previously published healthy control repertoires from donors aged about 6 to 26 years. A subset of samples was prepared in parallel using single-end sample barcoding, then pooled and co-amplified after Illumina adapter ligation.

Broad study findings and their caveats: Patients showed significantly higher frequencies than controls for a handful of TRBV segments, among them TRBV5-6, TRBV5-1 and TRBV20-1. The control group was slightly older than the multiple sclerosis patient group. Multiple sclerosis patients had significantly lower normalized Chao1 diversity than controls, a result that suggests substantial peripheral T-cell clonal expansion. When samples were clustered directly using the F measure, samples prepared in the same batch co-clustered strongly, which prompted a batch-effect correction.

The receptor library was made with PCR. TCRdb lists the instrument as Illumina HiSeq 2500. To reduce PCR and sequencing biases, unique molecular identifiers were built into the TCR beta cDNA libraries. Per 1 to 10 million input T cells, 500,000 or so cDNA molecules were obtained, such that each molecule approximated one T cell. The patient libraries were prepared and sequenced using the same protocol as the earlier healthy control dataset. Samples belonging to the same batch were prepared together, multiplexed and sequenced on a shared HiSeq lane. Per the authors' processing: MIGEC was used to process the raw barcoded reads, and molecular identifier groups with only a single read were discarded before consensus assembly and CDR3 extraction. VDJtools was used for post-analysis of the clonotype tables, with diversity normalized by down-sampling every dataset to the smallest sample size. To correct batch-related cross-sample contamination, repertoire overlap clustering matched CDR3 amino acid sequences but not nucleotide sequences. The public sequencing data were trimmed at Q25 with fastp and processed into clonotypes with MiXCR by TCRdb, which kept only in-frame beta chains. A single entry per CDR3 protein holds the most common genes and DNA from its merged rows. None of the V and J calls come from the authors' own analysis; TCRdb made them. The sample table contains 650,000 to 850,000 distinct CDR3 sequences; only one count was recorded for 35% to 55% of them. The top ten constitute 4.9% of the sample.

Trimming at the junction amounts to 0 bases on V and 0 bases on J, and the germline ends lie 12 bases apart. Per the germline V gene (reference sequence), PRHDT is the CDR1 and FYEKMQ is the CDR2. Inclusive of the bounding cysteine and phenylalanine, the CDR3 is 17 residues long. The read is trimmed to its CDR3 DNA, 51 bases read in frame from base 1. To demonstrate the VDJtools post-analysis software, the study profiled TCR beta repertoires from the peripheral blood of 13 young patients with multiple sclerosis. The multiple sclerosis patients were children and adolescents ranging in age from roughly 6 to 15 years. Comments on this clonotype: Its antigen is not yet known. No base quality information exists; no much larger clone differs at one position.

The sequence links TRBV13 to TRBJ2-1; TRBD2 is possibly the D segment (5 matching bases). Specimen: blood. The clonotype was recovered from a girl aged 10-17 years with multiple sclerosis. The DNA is TGTGCCAGCAGCTTAGGAAGCGGCTTAAGCTCCTACAATGAGCAGTTCTTC. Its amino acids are CASSLGSGLSSYNEQFF.